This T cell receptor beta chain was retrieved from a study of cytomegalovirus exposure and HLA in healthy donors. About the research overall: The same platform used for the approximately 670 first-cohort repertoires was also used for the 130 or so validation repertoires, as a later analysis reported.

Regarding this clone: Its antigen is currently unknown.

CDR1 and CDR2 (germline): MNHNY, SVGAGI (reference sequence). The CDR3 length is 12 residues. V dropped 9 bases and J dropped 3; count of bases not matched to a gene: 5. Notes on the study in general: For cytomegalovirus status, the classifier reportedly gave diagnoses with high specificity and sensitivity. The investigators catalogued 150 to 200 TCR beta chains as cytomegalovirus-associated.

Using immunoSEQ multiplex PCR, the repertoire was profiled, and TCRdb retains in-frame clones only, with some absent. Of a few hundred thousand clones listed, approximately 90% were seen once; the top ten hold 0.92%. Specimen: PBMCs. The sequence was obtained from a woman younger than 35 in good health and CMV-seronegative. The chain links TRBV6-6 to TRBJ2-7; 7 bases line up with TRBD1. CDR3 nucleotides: TGTGCCAGTGGGAACAGGGGCTACGAGCAGTACTTC. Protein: CASGNRGYEQYF.